This T cell receptor beta chain was identified during a study of T cells in localized non-small cell lung cancer. Worth noting for this clone: What it binds is unknown.

TCRdb keeps only in-frame clones here, not all; method: immunoSEQ multiplex PCR. The table lists under 15,000 clones, about 86% of them singletons. The V and J ends lost 2 bases and 4 bases, in that order; junction bases with no gene match: 3. The CDR3 length is 15 residues. CDR1 WNHNN and CDR2 SYGVQD come from the germline V gene (reference sequence). Overall study results and limits: Clonality peaked in uninvolved adjacent lung rather than tumor. It remains possible that heterogeneity exists, since only one tumor region was sequenced. Researchers found a median 57 of the top 100 tumor clones in adjacent lung.

This receptor was taken from a male donor aged 60 or over with stage III lung adenocarcinoma. The chain joins TRBV10-1 to TRBJ2-3; 10 bases align to TRBD2. The sequencing used peripheral blood, collected before any cancer treatment. The CDR3: CASSEASGGADTQYF. CDR3 DNA: TGCGCCAGCAGTGAGGCCAGCGGGGGGGCAGATACGCAGTATTTT.